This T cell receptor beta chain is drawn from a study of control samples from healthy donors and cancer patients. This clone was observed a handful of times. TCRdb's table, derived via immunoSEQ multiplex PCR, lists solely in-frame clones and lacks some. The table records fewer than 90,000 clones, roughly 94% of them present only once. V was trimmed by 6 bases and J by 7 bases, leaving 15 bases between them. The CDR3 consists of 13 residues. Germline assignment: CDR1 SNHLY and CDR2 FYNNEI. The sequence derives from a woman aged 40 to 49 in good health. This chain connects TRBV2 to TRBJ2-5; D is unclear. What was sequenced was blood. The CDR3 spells CASRVSHEGTQYF. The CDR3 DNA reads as TGTGCCAGCAGAGTGAGCCATGAAGGGACCCAGTACTTC.